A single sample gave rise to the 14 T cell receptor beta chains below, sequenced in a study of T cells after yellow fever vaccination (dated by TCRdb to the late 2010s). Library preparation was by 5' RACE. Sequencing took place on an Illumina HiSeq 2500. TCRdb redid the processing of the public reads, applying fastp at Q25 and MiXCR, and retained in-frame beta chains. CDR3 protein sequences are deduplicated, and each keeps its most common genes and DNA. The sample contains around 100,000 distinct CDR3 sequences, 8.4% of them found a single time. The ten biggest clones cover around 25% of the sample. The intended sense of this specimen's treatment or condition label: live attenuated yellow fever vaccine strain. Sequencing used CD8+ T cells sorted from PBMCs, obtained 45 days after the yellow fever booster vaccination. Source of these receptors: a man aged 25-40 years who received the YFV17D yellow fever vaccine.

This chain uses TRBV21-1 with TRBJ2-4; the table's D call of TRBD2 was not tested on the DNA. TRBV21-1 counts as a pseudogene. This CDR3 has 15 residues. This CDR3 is CASSKVKGGGNIQYF. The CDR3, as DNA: TGTGCCAGCAGCAAAGTGAAGGGAGGAGGTAACATTCAGTACTTC.

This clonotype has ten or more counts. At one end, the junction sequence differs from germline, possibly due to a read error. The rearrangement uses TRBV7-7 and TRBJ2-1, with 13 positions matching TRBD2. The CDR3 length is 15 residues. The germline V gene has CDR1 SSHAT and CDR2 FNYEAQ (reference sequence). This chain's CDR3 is CASSLGLAGDGEQFF. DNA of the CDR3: TGTGCTAGCAGCTTAGGACTAGCGGGAGACGGTGAGCAGTTCTTC.

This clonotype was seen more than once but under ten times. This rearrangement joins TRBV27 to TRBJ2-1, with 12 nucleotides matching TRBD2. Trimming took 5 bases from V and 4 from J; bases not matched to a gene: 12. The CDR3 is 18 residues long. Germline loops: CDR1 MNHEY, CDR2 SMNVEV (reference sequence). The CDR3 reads CASSTLPGLAGKYNEQFF. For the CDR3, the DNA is TGTGCCAGCAGTACTTTACCTGGACTAGCGGGAAAATACAATGAGCAGTTCTTC.

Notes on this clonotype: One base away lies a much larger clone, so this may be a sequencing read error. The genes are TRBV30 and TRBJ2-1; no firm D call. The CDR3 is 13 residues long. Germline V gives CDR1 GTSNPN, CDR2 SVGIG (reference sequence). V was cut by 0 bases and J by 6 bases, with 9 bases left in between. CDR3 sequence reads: CAWSVLRSNEQFF. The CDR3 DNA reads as TGTGCCTGGAGTGTACTTAGGTCCAATGAGCAGTTCTTC.

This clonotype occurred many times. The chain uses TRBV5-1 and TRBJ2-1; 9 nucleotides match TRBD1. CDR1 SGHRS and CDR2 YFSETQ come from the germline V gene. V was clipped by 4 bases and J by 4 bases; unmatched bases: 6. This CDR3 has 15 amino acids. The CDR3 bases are TGCGCCAGCAGCCCATGGACAGGGGCTTACAATGAGCAGTTCTTC. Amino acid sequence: CASSPWTGAYNEQFF.

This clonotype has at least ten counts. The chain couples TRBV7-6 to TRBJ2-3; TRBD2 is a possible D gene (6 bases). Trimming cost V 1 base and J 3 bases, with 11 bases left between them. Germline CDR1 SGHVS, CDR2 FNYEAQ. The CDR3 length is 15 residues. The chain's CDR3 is CASSLEGLLTDTQYF. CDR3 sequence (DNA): TGTGCCAGCAGCTTAGAGGGACTGCTTACAGATACGCAGTATTTT.

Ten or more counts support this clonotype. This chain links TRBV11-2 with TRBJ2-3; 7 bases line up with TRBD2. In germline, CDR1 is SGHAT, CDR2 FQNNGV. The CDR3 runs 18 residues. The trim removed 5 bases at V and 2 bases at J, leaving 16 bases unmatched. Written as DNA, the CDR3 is TGTGCCAGCAGCAACCCCGGGTCGGGAGGTCGGGTCACAGATACGCAGTATTTT. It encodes CASSNPGSGGRVTDTQYF.

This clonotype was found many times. The CDR3 DNA follows: TGTGCCAGCAGCAGAACAGGGGGGAAGAACTACGAGCAGTACTTC. This encodes CASSRTGGKNYEQYF. This chain uses TRBV9 with TRBJ2-7; 8 positions match TRBD1. CDR3 length equals 15 residues. V shed 4 bases, J shed 3 bases, and the junction held 9 bases outside the gene matches. CDR1 and CDR2 from the germline V gene are SGDLS and YYNGEE.

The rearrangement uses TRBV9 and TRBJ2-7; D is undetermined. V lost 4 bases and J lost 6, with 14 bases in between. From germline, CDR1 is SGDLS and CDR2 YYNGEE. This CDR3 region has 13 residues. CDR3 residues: CASSSELGREQYF. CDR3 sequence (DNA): TGTGCCAGCAGCTCGGAACTCGGGCGCGAGCAGTACTTC.

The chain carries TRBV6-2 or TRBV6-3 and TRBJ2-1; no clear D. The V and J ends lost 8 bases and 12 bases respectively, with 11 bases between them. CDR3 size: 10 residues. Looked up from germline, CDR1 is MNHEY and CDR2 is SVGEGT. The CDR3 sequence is CASAGQMQFF. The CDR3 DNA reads TGTGCCAGCGCCGGTCAAATGCAGTTCTTC.

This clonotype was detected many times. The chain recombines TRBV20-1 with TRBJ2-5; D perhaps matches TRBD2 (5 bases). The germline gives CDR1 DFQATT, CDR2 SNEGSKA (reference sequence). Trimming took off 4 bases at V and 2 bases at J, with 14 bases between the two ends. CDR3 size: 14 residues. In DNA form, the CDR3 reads TGCAGTGCTACGTTAAGAGCGGATCAAGAGACCCAGTACTTC. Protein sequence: CSATLRADQETQYF.

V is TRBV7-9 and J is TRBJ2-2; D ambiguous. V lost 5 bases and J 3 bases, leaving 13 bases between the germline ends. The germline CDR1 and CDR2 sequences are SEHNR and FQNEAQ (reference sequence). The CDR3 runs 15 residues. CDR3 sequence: CASSPQTGYTGELFF. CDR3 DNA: TGTGCCAGCAGCCCCCAAACCGGTTACACCGGGGAGCTGTTTTTT. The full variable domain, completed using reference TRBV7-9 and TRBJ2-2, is DTGVSQNPRHKITKRGQNVTFRCDPISEHNRLYWYRQTLGQGPEFLTYFQNEAQLEKSRLLSDRFSAERPKGSFSTLEIQRTEQGDSAMYLCASSPQTGYTGELFFGEGSRLTVL.

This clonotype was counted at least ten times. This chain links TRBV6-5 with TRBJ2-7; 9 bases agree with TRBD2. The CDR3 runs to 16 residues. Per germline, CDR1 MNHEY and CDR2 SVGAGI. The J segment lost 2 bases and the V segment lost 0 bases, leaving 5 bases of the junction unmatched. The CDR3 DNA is TGTGCCAGCAGTTACTCGGTGACTAGCGGACCCTACGAGCAGTACTTC. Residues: CASSYSVTSGPYEQYF.

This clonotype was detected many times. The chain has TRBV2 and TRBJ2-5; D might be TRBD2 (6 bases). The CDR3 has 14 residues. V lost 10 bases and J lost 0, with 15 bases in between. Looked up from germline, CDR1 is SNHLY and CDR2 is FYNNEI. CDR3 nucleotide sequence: TGTGCCACCCTGAACTGGGGGGACCAAGAGACCCAGTACTTC. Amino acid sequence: CATLNWGDQETQYF.